The 15 T cell receptor beta chains below were found in one sample sequenced in a study of CD8 T cells in Susac syndrome (dated by TCRdb to the late 2010s). Receptor libraries were prepared by the immunoSEQ multiplex PCR assay. RNA was extracted with the RNeasy kit and about 0.5 to 1 ug was reverse transcribed using random hexamers. TCRdb itself trimmed the public reads at Q25 with fastp, ran MiXCR and retained productive beta chains. Every distinct CDR3 protein forms one entry, paired with its most common genes and DNA. Present in this sample are around 69,000 distinct CDR3 sequences, roughly 92% of which were seen just once. In total, the top ten clones hold less than 0.6% of the sample. Sequenced material: CD8+ T cells from PBMCs. These receptors all stem from a human donor with Susac syndrome.

The rearrangement links TRBV10-3 to TRBJ1-6; the D is unclear. The CDR3 consists of 13 residues. Trimming cost V 11 bases and J 4 bases, with 12 bases left between them. The germline V gene encodes CDR1 ENHRY and CDR2 SYGVKD. As DNA, the CDR3 is TGTGCCTCCGCGGCAGAGTATAATTCACCCCTCCACTTT. The encoded protein is CASAAEYNSPLHF.

The V gene is TRBV5-1, the J gene TRBJ1-4; TRBD1 matches at 7 bases. This CDR3 has 16 residues. V gave up 3 bases and J gave up 0 bases; unmatched junction bases: 5. Per germline, CDR1 SGHRS and CDR2 YFSETQ. The CDR3 DNA is TGCGCCAGCAGCTCCGGGACAGTCGCAACTAATGAAAAACTGTTTTTT. Translating gives CASSSGTVATNEKLFF. Full variable domain (missing parts from reference TRBV5-1 and TRBJ1-4): KAGVTQTPRYLIKTRGQQVTLSCSPISGHRSVSWYQQTPGQGLQFLFEYFSETQRNKGNFPGRFSGRQFSNSRSEMNVSTLELGDSALYLCASSSGTVATNEKLFFGSGTQLSVL.

The chain links TRBV27 to TRBJ1-2; D remains unclear. Germline CDR1 MNHEY, CDR2 SMNVEV (reference sequence). This CDR3 spans 13 amino acids. Trimming left V 5 bases short and J 5 bases short, with 12 bases between. The CDR3 DNA sequence: TGTGCCAGCAGTCCCTATTCCCTTTATGGCTACACCTTC. This gives the protein CASSPYSLYGYTF.

This clonotype was counted once. The rearrangement links TRBV19 to TRBJ2-1; weak D call: TRBD1 (6 bases). The length of the CDR3 is 15 residues. From germline, CDR1 is LNHDA and CDR2 SQIVND (reference sequence). The V gene lost 10 bases and the J gene lost 0 bases, with 16 bases spanning the gap. The CDR3, as DNA: TGTGCCACTAAACAACAGGGAAGCTCCTACAATGAGCAGTTCTTC. Its translation is CATKQQGSSYNEQFF.

The chain employs TRBV20-1 and TRBJ2-1; weak D call: TRBD2 (5 bases). This CDR3 is built from 14 residues. Germline CDR1 reads DFQATT; CDR2 reads SNEGSKA (reference sequence). Trimming pared 1 base from V and 7 bases from J, leaving 14 bases between. The CDR3 DNA follows: TGCAGTGCTAGAGGGTGGGAGTCGGGGAATGAGCAGTTCTTC. The encoded protein is CSARGWESGNEQFF.

The chain links TRBV20-1 to TRBJ2-7; 8 bases agree with TRBD1. The CDR3 contains 16 residues. In germline, CDR1 is DFQATT, CDR2 SNEGSKA (reference sequence). Trimming cost V 3 bases and J 0 bases; bases outside gene matches: 10. The CDR3 DNA reads as TGCAGTGCTAGCGGTCGGACAGGGCTGAGCTCCTACGAGCAGTACTTC. It codes for CSASGRTGLSSYEQYF.

The rearrangement links TRBV20-1 to TRBJ2-3, with a tentative D call TRBD1 (6 bases). Germline values: CDR1 DFQATT, CDR2 SNEGSKA (reference sequence). Trimming pared 7 bases from V and 6 bases from J, leaving 17 bases between. The CDR3 totals 13 residues. For the CDR3, the DNA is TGCAGTGTTCCGGGACAATGGACTGATACGCAGTATTTT. Its translation is CSVPGQWTDTQYF.

A single count supports this clonotype. This rearrangement joins TRBV29-1 to TRBJ2-2; 10 positions match TRBD2. CDR3 size: 14 residues. The V segment lost 6 bases and the J segment 8 bases; nucleotides outside the gene matches: 9. The germline V gene has CDR1 SQVTM and CDR2 ANQGSEA. The CDR3 region has the DNA TGCAGCGTGGCCCCGGGACTAGCGTGGGGGGAGCTGTTTTTT. Protein sequence: CSVAPGLAWGELFF.

V is TRBV4-1 and J is TRBJ2-7; tentative D call: TRBD1 (5 bases). Germline V gene lookup returns CDR1 MGHRA and CDR2 YSYEKL. This CDR3 contains 16 residues. V dropped 0 bases and J dropped 1 base, with 13 bases sitting between them. The DNA of the CDR3 is TGCGCCAGCAGCCAAGACGGACACTCGCCATCCTACGAGCAGTACTTC. Encoded protein: CASSQDGHSPSYEQYF.

V gene TRBV19 combines with J gene TRBJ1-2; D unclear. V dropped 3 bases and J dropped 7 bases, with 21 bases sitting between them. Germline CDR1 LNHDA, CDR2 SQIVND (reference sequence). The CDR3 runs 16 residues. The chain's CDR3 is CASSIGKVGQWIGYTF. In DNA, the CDR3 is TGTGCCAGTAGTATCGGGAAGGTTGGGCAGTGGATTGGCTACACCTTC.

The chain couples TRBV28 to TRBJ1-1; TRBD1 matches at 7 bases. This CDR3 is built from 14 residues. Germline CDR1 MDHEN, CDR2 SYDVKM. J was trimmed by 4 bases and V by 5 bases; bases with no gene match: 7. The CDR3 bases are TGTGCCAGCAGTCAGGGGGACGCTTCCACTGAAGCTTTCTTT. It translates to CASSQGDASTEAFF.

The rearrangement joins TRBV10-3 to TRBJ2-1; 16 nucleotides align to TRBD2. The trim removed 6 bases at V and 4 bases at J, leaving 6 bases unmatched. Looked up from germline, CDR1 is ENHRY and CDR2 is SYGVKD. CDR3 length: 17 residues. The DNA for the CDR3 is TGTGCCATCAGCGGGACTAGCGGGAGGGCCGGGTACAATGAGCAGTTCTTC. Encoded protein: CAISGTSGRAGYNEQFF.

The gene calls are TRBV9 and TRBJ1-2; 9 nucleotides align to TRBD1. The V segment lost 0 bases and the J segment 3 bases; nucleotides outside the gene matches: 6. The germline V gene has CDR1 SGDLS and CDR2 YYNGEE. CDR3 length: 16 residues. DNA of the CDR3: TGTGCCAGCAGCGTAGAAAGGACAGGGGACGACTATGGCTACACCTTC. Its translation: CASSVERTGDDYGYTF.

This clonotype was counted only a few times. The rearrangement uses TRBV14 and TRBJ2-7; TRBD2 matches at 7 bases. The germline gives CDR1 SGHDN, CDR2 FVKESK. J gave up 0 bases and V 6 bases, and 5 bases lay outside the gene matches. The CDR3 is 14 residues long. CDR3 amino acids: CASSPGRGSYEQYF. The CDR3 nucleotides read TGTGCCAGCAGTCCTGGGAGGGGCTCCTACGAGCAGTACTTC.

This clonotype turned up a few times. Germline and junction disagree at one end, which may indicate a read error. V and J are TRBV5-1 and TRBJ1-1, with D tentatively TRBD1 (5 bases). CDR3 length: 14 amino acids. Germline loops: CDR1 SGHRS, CDR2 YFSETQ. The CDR3 DNA reads TGCGCCAGCAGCTTCGGGACGGTCTACACTGAGGCTTTCTTT. This translates into CASSFGTVYTEAFF.